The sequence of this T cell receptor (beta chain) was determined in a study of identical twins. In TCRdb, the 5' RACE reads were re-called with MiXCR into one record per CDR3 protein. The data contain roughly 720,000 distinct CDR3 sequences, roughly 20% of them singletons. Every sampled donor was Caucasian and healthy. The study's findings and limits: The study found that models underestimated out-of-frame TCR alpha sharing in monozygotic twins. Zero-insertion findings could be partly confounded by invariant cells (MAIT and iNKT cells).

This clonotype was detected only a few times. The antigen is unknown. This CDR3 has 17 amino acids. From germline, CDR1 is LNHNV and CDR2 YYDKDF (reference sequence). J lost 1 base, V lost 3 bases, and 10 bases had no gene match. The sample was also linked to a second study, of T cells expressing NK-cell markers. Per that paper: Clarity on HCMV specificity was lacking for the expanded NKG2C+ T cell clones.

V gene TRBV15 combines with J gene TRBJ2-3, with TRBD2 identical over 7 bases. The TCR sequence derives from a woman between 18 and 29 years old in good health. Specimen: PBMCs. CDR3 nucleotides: TGTGCCACCAGCAGGCCGTCGGGGGGTCGGGGCACAGATACGCAGTATTTT. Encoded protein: CATSRPSGGRGTDTQYF. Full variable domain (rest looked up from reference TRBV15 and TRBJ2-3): DAMVIQNPRYQVTQFGKPVTLSCSQTLNHNVMYWYQQKSSQAPKLLFHYYDKDFNNEADTPDNFQSRRPNTSFCFLDIRSPGLGDTAMYLCATSRPSGGRGTDTQYFGPGTRLTVL.